This T cell receptor (beta chain) was profiled in a study of control samples from healthy donors and cancer patients. The V gene lost 5 bases and the J gene lost 7 bases, with 24 bases spanning the gap. Germline V gene sequence: CDR1 MNHNY, CDR2 SVGAGI (reference sequence). This CDR3 spans 17 amino acids. This table comes from immunoSEQ multiplex PCR, and its TCRdb copy is limited to in-frame clones, with some not included. Among more than 95,000 clones listed, approximately 90% were seen once. Source material: PBMCs. The J gene is TRBJ2-1, the V gene TRBV6-6, with D possibly matching TRBD2 (6 bases). The sequence was collected from a man in his sixties with lung cancer. The CDR3 here is CASSPLNLARGLNEQFF. In DNA, the CDR3 is TGTGCCAGCAGTCCCCTCAATCTTGCCCGGGGGTTGAATGAGCAGTTCTTC.